A single sample is the source of the 19 T cell receptor beta chains below, sequenced in a study of technical replicates of blood from several donors. Some clones are missing from TCRdb's copy, which holds only in-frame ones; the method was immunoSEQ multiplex PCR. The sample has 55,000 to 75,000 clones; 85% to 95% are singletons. Input material: PBMCs. The receptors were gathered from a human donor in good health. Some clones in this sample may be carry-over from other donors' samples.

DNA of the CDR3: TGTGCCAGCTCGATGGCGGGGAGGAATGAGCAGTTCTTC. Its translation: CASSMAGRNEQFF. V usage is TRBV18 and J usage is TRBJ2-1, with a possible D match to TRBD2 (6 bases). CDR1 and CDR2 from the germline V gene are KGHSH and LQKENI. Deletions cut 6 bases from V and 7 bases from J, with 13 bases between. There are 13 residues in the CDR3.

The rearrangement uses TRBV19 and TRBJ2-7; 14 bases fit TRBD2. The CDR3 has 15 residues. V shed 3 bases and J 7 bases; nucleotides not matched to a gene: 5. Germline CDR1 reads LNHDA; CDR2 reads SQIVND (reference sequence). The CDR3 DNA follows: TGTGCCAGTAGTATCCGACTAGCGGGAGGGCCGGAGCAGTACTTC. This codes for CASSIRLAGGPEQYF.

The CDR3 coding sequence is TGTGCTAGTGGTACAATTGTGCCGGGGGCCGGGGAGCTGTTTTTT. Translating gives CASGTIVPGAGELFF. The J gene is TRBJ2-2, the V gene TRBV12-5, with D possibly being TRBD2 (6 bases). The CDR3 is 15 amino acids. Germline V gene lookup returns CDR1 LGHNT and CDR2 FRNRAP. Trimming took 5 bases from V and 6 from J, leaving 16 bases between them. The complete variable domain, with remaining parts taken from reference TRBV12-5 and TRBJ2-2, reads DARVTQTPRHKVTEMGQEVTMRCQPILGHNTVFWYRQTMMQGLELLAYFRNRAPLDDSGMPKDRFSAEMPDATLATLKIQPSEPRDSAVYFCASGTIVPGAGELFFGEGSRLTVL.

The chain links TRBV6-1 to TRBJ2-4, with TRBD2 matching over 7 bases. CDR3 length equals 16 residues. Trimming at V came to 2 bases and at J to 0 bases, leaving 4 bases not matched to a gene. Per germline, CDR1 MNHNS and CDR2 SASEGT. CDR3 sequence (DNA): TGTGCCAGCAGTGAATGGGGGGAGGGAGCCAAAAACATTCAGTACTTC. Translated: CASSEWGEGAKNIQYF.

The V and J genes are TRBV27 and TRBJ2-7, with TRBD2 matching 9 bases. Germline V lookup: CDR1 MNHEY, CDR2 SMNVEV (reference sequence). CDR3 length: 18 amino acids. The V gene end was trimmed by 2 bases and the J gene end by 2 bases; junction bases not matched to a gene: 13. The CDR3 coding sequence is TGTGCCAGCAGTTTACAGACCCCCGAGGAGCGGGGGGCCTACGAGCAGTACTTC. Its translation: CASSLQTPEERGAYEQYF.

V and J are TRBV7-3 and TRBJ1-1; D is undetermined. The CDR3 contains 13 residues. The germline V gene encodes CDR1 SGHTA and CDR2 FQGTGA. The V end was cut by 4 bases, the J end by 5 bases, with 11 bases between. The CDR3 DNA reads TGTGCCAGCAGCTCCCAGGCGAATACTGAAGCTTTCTTT. Translated: CASSSQANTEAFF.

The chain is built from TRBV2 and TRBJ1-5; D perhaps matches TRBD1 (6 bases). V lost 3 bases, J lost 6 bases, and 12 bases lay in between. Germline values: CDR1 SNHLY, CDR2 FYNNEI. The CDR3 sequence is 14 residues long. As DNA, the CDR3 is TGTGCCAGCAGTGATACGGGGGGCCGTCAGCCCCAGCATTTT. Its translation: CASSDTGGRQPQHF.

This chain joins TRBV30 and TRBJ2-5; TRBD1 is a possible D gene (5 bases). The CDR3 has 14 amino acids. V was shortened by 0 bases and J by 7 bases, with 15 bases between the two germline ends. The germline gives CDR1 GTSNPN, CDR2 SVGIG (reference sequence). The CDR3 sequence is CAWSVQLGVVTQYF. The CDR3 DNA sequence: TGTGCCTGGAGTGTACAGTTAGGGGTAGTGACCCAGTACTTC.

This rearrangement joins TRBV30 to TRBJ2-7; 8 positions agree with TRBD1. The trim removed 2 bases at V and 3 bases at J, leaving 3 bases unmatched. This CDR3 contains 13 residues. Germline V gene sequence: CDR1 GTSNPN, CDR2 SVGIG (reference sequence). As DNA, the CDR3 is TGTGCCTGGAGTACGGGACAGGTCTACGAGCAGTACTTC. Its translation is CAWSTGQVYEQYF. Looking up the rest from reference TRBV30 and TRBJ2-7 gives the full variable domain: SQTIHQWPATLVQPVGSPLSLECTVEGTSNPNLYWYRQAAGRGLQLLFYSVGIGQISSEVPQNLSASRPQDRQFILSSKKLLLSDSGFYLCAWSTGQVYEQYFGPGTRLTVT.

This rearrangement joins TRBV7-2 to TRBJ1-2; D is perhaps TRBD1 (5 bases). From germline, CDR1 is SGHTA and CDR2 FQGNSA. V was pared by 1 base and J by 4 bases, with 13 bases between. CDR3 length: 15 amino acids. The CDR3 DNA reads as TGTGCCAGCAGCTTAGTCAAGGGGCCCAGCTATGGCTACACCTTC. It encodes CASSLVKGPSYGYTF.

The chain carries TRBV18 and TRBJ1-1; D is unclear. Deletions cut 0 bases from V and 1 base from J, with 9 bases between. Looked up from germline, CDR1 is KGHSH and CDR2 is LQKENI. The CDR3 is 15 residues long. In DNA, the CDR3 is TGTGCCAGCTCACCACCTGAATCTAGGAACACTGAAGCTTTCTTT. It yields the protein CASSPPESRNTEAFF.

This rearrangement joins TRBV6-1 to TRBJ2-1, with TRBD1 matching 7 bases. The germline CDR1 and CDR2 sequences are MNHNS and SASEGT. The CDR3 contains 14 residues. V dropped 9 bases and J dropped 8; count of bases not matched to a gene: 13. The CDR3 DNA is TGTGCCAGTAATTCGGGACAGTGGATCTATGAGCAGTTCTTC. It translates to CASNSGQWIYEQFF.

The chain combines TRBV7-2 with TRBJ1-1; TRBD1 might be the D (6 bases). V dropped 5 bases and J dropped 3 bases, with 10 bases sitting between them. Germline lookup yields CDR1 SGHTA and CDR2 FQGNSA. This CDR3 contains 13 residues. Here the CDR3 reads CASSPDSYTEAFF. In DNA, the CDR3 is TGTGCCAGCAGCCCGGACAGCTACACTGAAGCTTTCTTT.

The rearrangement uses TRBV4-3 and TRBJ2-5; 8 bases are a match to TRBD2. The CDR3 extends over 13 amino acids. Looked up from germline, CDR1 is LGHNA and CDR2 is YSLEER. Trimming took 4 bases from V and 4 from J; bases not matched to a gene: 2. The CDR3 region is CASSLAGRETQYF. CDR3 DNA sequence: TGCGCCAGCAGCCTAGCGGGGCGAGAGACCCAGTACTTC.

V usage is TRBV12-5 and J usage is TRBJ1-1, with D maybe TRBD1 (6 bases). The CDR3 length is 13 residues. The V end was cut by 7 bases, the J end by 5 bases, with 14 bases between. Germline assignment: CDR1 LGHNT and CDR2 FRNRAP. The chain's CDR3 is CASAWGGRTEAFF. CDR3 nucleotides: TGTGCTAGTGCATGGGGGGGCAGGACTGAAGCTTTCTTT.

V and J are TRBV4-1 and TRBJ2-1, with TRBD1 as a possible D gene (6 bases). The CDR3 loop spans 14 amino acids. V lost 6 bases and J 1 base, leaving 10 bases between the germline ends. CDR1 is MGHRA, CDR2 YSYEKL, per germline. The CDR3 is CASRRDTSYNEQFF. DNA of the CDR3: TGCGCCAGCAGACGGGACACGTCCTACAATGAGCAGTTCTTC.

The chain carries TRBV5-6 and TRBJ1-5, with 7 bases aligning to TRBD1. J was trimmed by 0 bases and V by 2 bases; bases with no gene match: 2. Germline CDR1 and CDR2: SGHDT and YYEEEE. This CDR3 contains 15 residues. The CDR3 reads CASSFRGYSNQPQHF. The DNA for the CDR3 is TGTGCCAGCAGCTTCAGGGGGTATAGCAATCAGCCCCAGCATTTT.

In this sample, this clone turned up once. The missing conserved phenylalanine or tryptophan at the end of this CDR3 makes a read error likely. No DNA is shown, since the ends of the CDR3 on it are uncertain; the CDR3 is the one TCRdb lists. The V gene is TRBV6-1, the J gene TRBJ2-7; TRBD2 reflects the table's D call only, with no check against the DNA. The CDR3 is 12 amino acids in total, end residues counted. Germline lookup yields CDR1 MNHNS and CDR2 SASEGT. The CDR3 loop reads CASSEVAGAPSY.

The rearrangement joins TRBV27 to TRBJ2-5; 8 bases fit TRBD1. Looked up from germline, CDR1 is MNHEY and CDR2 is SMNVEV (reference sequence). The CDR3 has 14 amino acids. The V and J ends lost 10 bases and 4 bases, in that order; junction bases with no gene match: 11. CDR3 bases: TGTGCCACCCAAAGGACAGGGCTTGCAGAGACCCAGTACTTC. It specifies CATQRTGLAETQYF.